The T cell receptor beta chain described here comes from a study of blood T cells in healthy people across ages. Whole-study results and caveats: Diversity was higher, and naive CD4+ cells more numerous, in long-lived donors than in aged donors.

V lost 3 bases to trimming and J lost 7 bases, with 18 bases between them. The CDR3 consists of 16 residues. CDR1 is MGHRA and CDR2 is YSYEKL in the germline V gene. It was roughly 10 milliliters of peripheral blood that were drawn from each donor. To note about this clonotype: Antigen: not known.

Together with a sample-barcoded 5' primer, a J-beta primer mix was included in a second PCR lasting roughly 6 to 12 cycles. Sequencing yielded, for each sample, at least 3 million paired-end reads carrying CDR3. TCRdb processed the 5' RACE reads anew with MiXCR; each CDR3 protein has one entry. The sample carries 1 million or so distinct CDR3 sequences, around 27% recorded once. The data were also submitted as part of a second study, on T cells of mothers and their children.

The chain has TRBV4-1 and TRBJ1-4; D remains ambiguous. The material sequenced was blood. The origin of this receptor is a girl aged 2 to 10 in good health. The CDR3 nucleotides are TGCGCCAGCAGCCACGAGATCTTCCGATCGGGTGAAAAACTGTTTTTT. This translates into CASSHEIFRSGEKLFF.